A selection of T cell receptor beta chains follows, all from one sample in a study of T cell clonotyping in hematopoietic cell transplantation. The data were produced by immunoSEQ multiplex PCR, yet TCRdb's version contains in-frame clones alone and is incomplete. The sample consists of almost 650 clones, roughly 95% of them appearing once. The input for sequencing was peripheral blood mononuclear cells, taken before stem cell transplant. The receptors were gathered from a woman in her 40s with acute myeloid leukemia. Some clones in this sample may be carry-over from other donors' samples. CDR3s include the opening cysteine and the closing phenylalanine or tryptophan. The D gene is left open where the match is weak. Where a row states a size, it is once, few, many or the class of an expanded clone; other rows omit it.

d_gene	abundance	j_gene	v_gene	CDR3nt	CDR3aa
.	.	TRBJ1-1	TRBV28	TGTGCCAGCAGAATTGGTGGGCACTTGAACACTGAAGCTTTCTTT	CASRIGGHLNTEAFF
.	.	TRBJ2-2	TRBV19	TGTGCCAGTAGTATGGGCCCCCTCACCGGGGAGCTGTTTTTT	CASSMGPLTGELFF
TRBD2	.	TRBJ2-1	TRBV5-1	TGCGCCAGCAGCTTGGGACTAGCGTCCTCGAATGAGCAGTTCTTC	CASSLGLASSNEQFF
.	.	TRBJ2-3	TRBV5-1	TGCGCCAGTAGCCAGGCAGATACGCAGTATTTT	CASSQADTQYF
TRBD2	.	TRBJ2-1	TRBV10-1	TGCGCCAGTCCTGGCGGCGGGAGTAATGAGCAGTTCTTC	CASPGGGSNEQFF
TRBD2	.	TRBJ2-3	TRBV19	TGTGCCAGTAGTCCCCGGACTAGCGGGAGCCCTAGCACAGATACGCAGTATTTT	CASSPRTSGSPSTDTQYF
TRBD1	.	TRBJ2-5	TRBV11-2	TGTGCCAGCAGCTTAGGAATGGGACAGGGAATCGAGACCCAGTACTTC	CASSLGMGQGIETQYF
.	.	TRBJ2-3	TRBV6-6	TGTGCCAGCAGTCCCGTCCAAAGCACAGATACGCAGTATTTT	CASSPVQSTDTQYF
TRBD2	once	TRBJ2-5	TRBV5-1	TGCGCCAGCAGCCCGGGACTAGCGGGGAGACAAGAGACCCAGTACTTC	CASSPGLAGRQETQYF
.	.	TRBJ2-3	TRBV15	TGTGCCACCAGCAGAGGAGGGAAAAGCACAGATACGCAGTATTTT	CATSRGGKSTDTQYF
.	.	TRBJ1-2	TRBV5-1	TGCGCCAGCAGCTTGGCCGTAGCCACCCTTTATGGCTACACCTTC	CASSLAVATLYGYTF
.	.	TRBJ1-4	TRBV7-9	TGTGCCAGCAGCTTCTTCCAGGGGAGTGAAAAACTGTTTTTT	CASSFFQGSEKLFF
TRBD2	.	TRBJ2-7	TRBV5-6	TGTGCCAGCAGCTTGGGAAGCGGGATCTTGGGAGAGCAGTACTTC	CASSLGSGILGEQYF
TRBD2	once	TRBJ2-7	TRBV2	TGTGCCAGCAGCGAAGGACTAGCGGGAGTCCGCGAGCAGTACTTC	CASSEGLAGVREQYF
TRBD1	once	TRBJ2-7	TRBV6-1	TGTGCCAGCAGCGCCGGGACAGGGTTGGGCGAGCAGTACTTC	CASSAGTGLGEQYF
TRBD2	.	TRBJ2-2	TRBV6-5	TGTGCCAGCAGTTTTAGGACTAGCGGGAGCGGGGAGCTGTTTTTT	CASSFRTSGSGELFF
TRBD2	few	TRBJ2-1	TRBV10-2	TGCGCCAGCAGTCGTCCCCTCAGGACTAGCGGGGGAAATGAGCAGTTCTTC	CASSRPLRTSGGNEQFF
TRBD2	.	TRBJ2-1	TRBV7-6	TGTGCCAGCAGCCTTCGACTAGCAGGCAATGAGCAGTTCTTC	CASSLRLAGNEQFF
.	.	TRBJ2-1	TRBV2	TGTGCCAGCAGTGAAGCCTTGTGGACGAGGGATGAGCAGTTCTTC	CASSEALWTRDEQFF
TRBD2	.	TRBJ2-2	TRBV10-1	TGCGCCAGCAGTGGGCGGGAGACCGGGGAGCTGTTTTTT	CASSGRETGELFF
.	.	TRBJ1-4	TRBV7-8	TGTGCCAGCTCCTCGTACGGCAAACTGTTTTTT	CASSSYGKLFF
.	.	TRBJ2-3	TRBV9	TGTGCCAGCAGCGTAGGTTCGCTGCCTACAGATACGCAGTATTTT	CASSVGSLPTDTQYF